This T cell receptor (beta chain) was observed in a study of blood T cell repertoires in COVID-19. The overall study: COVID-19 samples from acute and convalescent phases originated in the United States, Italy and Spain.

CDR1 is SEHNR and CDR2 is FQNEAQ in the germline V gene (reference sequence). Trimming cost V 5 bases and J 3 bases, with 27 bases left between them. The CDR3 length is 19 residues. In the authors' methods: The authors estimated nucleated cell counts from reference gene primer amplification. The table came from immunoSEQ multiplex PCR; TCRdb's copy has only in-frame clones and leaves some out. V and J calls and clone size follow that table, whereas D and trimming were derived from the DNA. The table includes roughly 56,000 clones, about 91% detected once. The V call is TRBV7-9, the J call TRBJ2-3; D perhaps matches TRBD1 (7 bases). Sequences were obtained from peripheral blood. The TCR originated in a man aged 45 to 65 with active COVID-19. The CDR3 DNA sequence: TGTGCCAGCAGCACACCGGGACAGCTCAAATCTAGCGCGACAGATACGCAGTATTTT. Protein: CASSTPGQLKSSATDTQYF.